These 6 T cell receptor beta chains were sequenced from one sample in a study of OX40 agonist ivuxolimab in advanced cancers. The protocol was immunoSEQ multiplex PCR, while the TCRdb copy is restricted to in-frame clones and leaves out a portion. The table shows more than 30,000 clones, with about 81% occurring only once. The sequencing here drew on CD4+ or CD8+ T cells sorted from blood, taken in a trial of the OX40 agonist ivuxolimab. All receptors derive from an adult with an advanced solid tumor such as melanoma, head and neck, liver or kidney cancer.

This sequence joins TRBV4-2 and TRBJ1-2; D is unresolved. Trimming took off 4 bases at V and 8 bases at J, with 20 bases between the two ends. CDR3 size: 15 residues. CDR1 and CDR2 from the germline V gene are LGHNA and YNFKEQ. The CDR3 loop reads CASSLPKARAAGYTF. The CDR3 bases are TGTGCCAGCAGCCTACCCAAAGCTCGGGCAGCCGGCTACACCTTC.

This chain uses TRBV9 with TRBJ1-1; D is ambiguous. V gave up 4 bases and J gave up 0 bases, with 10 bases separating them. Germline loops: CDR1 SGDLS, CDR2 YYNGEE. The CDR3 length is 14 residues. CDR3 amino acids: CASSRTSVNTEAFF. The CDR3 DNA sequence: TGTGCCAGCAGCAGGACGTCAGTGAACACTGAAGCTTTCTTT. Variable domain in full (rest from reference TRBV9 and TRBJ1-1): DSGVTQTPKHLITATGQRVTLRCSPRSGDLSVYWYQQSLDQGLQFLIQYYNGEERAKGNILERFSAQQFPDLHSELNLSSLELGDSALYFCASSRTSVNTEAFFGQGTRLTVV.

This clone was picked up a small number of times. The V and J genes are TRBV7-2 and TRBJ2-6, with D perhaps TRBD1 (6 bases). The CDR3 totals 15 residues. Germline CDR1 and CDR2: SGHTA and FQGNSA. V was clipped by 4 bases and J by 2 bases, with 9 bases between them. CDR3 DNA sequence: TGTGCCAGCAGCTCAGGGGTGACTGGGGCCAACGTCCTGACTTTC. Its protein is CASSSGVTGANVLTF.

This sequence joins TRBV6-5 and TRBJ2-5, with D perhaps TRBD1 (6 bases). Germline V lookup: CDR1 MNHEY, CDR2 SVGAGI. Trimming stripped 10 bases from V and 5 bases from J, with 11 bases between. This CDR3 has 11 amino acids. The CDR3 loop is CAIRGRETQYF. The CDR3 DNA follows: TGTGCCATCAGGGGCAGGGAGACCCAGTACTTC.

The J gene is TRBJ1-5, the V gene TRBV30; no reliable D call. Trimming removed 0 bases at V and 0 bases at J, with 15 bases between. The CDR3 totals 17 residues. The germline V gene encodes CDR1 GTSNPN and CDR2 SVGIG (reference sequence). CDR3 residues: CAWSVGPVVGSNQPQHF. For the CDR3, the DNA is TGTGCCTGGAGTGTTGGTCCGGTAGTGGGTAGCAATCAGCCCCAGCATTTT.

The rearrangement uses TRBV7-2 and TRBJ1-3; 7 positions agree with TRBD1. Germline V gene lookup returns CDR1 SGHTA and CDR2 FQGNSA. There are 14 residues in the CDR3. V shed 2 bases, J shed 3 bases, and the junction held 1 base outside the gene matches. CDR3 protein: CASSLHRGGNTIYF. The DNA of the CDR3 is TGTGCCAGCAGCTTACACAGGGGTGGAAACACCATATATTTT. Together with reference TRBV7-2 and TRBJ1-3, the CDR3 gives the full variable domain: GAGVSQSPSNKVTEKGKDVELRCDPISGHTALYWYRQSLGQGLEFLIYFQGNSAPDKSGLPSDRFSAERTGGSVSTLTIQRTQQEDSAVYLCASSLHRGGNTIYFGEGSWLTVV.